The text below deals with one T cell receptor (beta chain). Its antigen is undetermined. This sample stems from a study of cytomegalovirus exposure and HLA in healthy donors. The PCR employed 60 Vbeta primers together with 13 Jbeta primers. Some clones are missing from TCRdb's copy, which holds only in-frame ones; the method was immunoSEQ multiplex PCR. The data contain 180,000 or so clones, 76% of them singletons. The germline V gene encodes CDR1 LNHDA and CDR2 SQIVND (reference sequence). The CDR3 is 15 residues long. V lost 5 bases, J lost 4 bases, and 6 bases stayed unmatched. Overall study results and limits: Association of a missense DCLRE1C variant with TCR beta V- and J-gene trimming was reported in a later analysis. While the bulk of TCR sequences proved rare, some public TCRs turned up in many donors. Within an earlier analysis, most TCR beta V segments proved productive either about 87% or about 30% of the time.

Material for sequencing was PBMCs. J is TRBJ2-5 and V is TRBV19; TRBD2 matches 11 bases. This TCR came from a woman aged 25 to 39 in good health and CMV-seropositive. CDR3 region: CASSLSGGVGETQYF. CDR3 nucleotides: TGTGCCAGTAGTCTTAGCGGGGGGGTGGGAGAGACCCAGTACTTC.